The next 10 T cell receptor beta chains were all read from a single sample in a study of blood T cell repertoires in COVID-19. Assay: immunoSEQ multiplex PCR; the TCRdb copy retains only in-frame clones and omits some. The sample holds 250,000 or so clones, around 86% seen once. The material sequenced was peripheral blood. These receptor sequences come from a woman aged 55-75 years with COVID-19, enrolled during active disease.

CDR3 loop: CASSSRGGLAVPDTQYF. CDR3 in DNA: TGCGCCAGCAGCTCCCGAGGAGGGCTAGCAGTCCCAGATACGCAGTATTTT. The chain joins TRBV5-1 to TRBJ2-3, with D perhaps TRBD2 (6 bases). V lost 3 bases to trimming and J lost 4 bases, with 21 bases between them. Germline lookup yields CDR1 SGHRS and CDR2 YFSETQ. The CDR3 is 17 amino acids.

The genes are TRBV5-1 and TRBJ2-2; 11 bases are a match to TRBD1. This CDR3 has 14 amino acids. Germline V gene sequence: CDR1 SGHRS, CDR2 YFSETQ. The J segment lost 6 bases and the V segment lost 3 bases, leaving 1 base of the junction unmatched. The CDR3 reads CASSSDRGPGELFF. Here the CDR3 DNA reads TGCGCCAGCAGCTCGGACAGGGGGCCCGGGGAGCTGTTTTTT.

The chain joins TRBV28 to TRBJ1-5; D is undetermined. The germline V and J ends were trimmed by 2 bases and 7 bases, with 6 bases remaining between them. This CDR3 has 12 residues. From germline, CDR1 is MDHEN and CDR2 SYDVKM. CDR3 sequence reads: CASSLRGQPQHF. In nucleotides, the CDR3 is TGTGCCAGCAGTTTACGCGGACAGCCCCAGCATTTT.

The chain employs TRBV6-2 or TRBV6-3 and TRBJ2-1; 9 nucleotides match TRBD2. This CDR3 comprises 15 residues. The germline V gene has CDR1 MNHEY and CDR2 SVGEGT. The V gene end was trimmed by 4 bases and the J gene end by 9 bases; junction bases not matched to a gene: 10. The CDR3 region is CASSSTVAGVTEQFF. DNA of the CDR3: TGTGCCAGCAGTTCTACCGTAGCGGGAGTCACTGAGCAGTTCTTC.

CDR3 loop: CASSHSDFRGAFF. The CDR3 coding sequence is TGTGCCAGCAGCCACTCAGATTTCAGGGGAGCTTTCTTT. V and J are TRBV6-6 and TRBJ1-1, with a possible D match to TRBD1 (6 bases). The V end was cut by 6 bases, the J end by 10 bases, with 18 bases between. CDR3 size: 13 residues. The germline V gene has CDR1 MNHNY and CDR2 SVGAGI (reference sequence).

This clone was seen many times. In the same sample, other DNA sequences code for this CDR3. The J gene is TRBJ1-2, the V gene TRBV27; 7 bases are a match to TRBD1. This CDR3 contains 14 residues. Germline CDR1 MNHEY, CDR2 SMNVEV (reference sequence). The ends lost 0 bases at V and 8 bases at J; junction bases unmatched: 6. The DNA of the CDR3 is TGTGCCAGCAGTTTATCGACAGGGTTGGGAGGCTACACCTTC. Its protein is CASSLSTGLGGYTF.

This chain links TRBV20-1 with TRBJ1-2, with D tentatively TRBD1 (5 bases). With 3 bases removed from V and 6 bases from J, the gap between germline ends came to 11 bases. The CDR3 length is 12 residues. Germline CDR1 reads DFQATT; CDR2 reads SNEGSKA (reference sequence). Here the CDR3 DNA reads TGCAGTGCTAGTTCAGGGCAGCATGGCTACACCTTC. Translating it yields CSASSGQHGYTF.

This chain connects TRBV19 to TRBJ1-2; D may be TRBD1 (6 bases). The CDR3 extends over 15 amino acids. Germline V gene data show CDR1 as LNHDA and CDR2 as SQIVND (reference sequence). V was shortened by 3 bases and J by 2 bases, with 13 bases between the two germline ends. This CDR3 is CASSMGRGLNYGYTF. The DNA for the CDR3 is TGTGCCAGTAGTATGGGCAGGGGCCTAAACTATGGCTACACCTTC.

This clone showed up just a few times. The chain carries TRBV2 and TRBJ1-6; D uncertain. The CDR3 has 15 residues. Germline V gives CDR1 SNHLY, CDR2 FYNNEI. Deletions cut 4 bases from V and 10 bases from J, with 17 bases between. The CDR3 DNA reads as TGTGCCAGCAGTGTCCTTACAGCCCCCGAATCACCCCTCCACTTT. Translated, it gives CASSVLTAPESPLHF.

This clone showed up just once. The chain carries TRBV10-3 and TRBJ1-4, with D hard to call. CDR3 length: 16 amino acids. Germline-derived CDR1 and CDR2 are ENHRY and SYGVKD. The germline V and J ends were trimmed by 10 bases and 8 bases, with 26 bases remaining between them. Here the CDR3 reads CATTPGPTVGLEKLFF. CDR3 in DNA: TGTGCCACCACCCCTGGGCCCACGGTAGGACTCGAAAAACTGTTTTTT.